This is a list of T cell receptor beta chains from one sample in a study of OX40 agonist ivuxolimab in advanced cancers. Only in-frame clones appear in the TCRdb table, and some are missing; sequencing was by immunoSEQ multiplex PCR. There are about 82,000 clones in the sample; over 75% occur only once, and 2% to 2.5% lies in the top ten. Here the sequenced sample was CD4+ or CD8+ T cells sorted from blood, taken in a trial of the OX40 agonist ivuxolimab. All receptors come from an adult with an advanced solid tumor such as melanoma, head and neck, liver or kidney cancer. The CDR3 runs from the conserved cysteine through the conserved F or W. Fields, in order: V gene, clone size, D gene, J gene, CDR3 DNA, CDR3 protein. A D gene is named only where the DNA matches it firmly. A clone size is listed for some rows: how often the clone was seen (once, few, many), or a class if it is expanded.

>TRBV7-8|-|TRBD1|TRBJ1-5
TGTGCCAGCAGCGGGGACAGGGGGACGTGGAATCAGCCCCAGCATTTT
CASSGDRGTWNQPQHF
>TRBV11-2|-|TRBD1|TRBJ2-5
TGTGCCAGCAGCTTAGCAGGGGGCGCGGCATGGGAGACCCAGTACTTC
CASSLAGGAAWETQYF
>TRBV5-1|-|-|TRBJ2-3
TGCGCCAGCAGCTGGGGTCCTAGGGATACGCAGTATTTT
CASSWGPRDTQYF
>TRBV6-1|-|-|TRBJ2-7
TGTGCCAGCAGTGGCCTTACCGCCGGGGTCGAGCAGTACTTC
CASSGLTAGVEQYF
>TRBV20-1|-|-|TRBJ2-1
TGCAGTGCCCCGGGGATCGATGAGCAGTTCTTC
CSAPGIDEQFF
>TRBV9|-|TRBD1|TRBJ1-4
TGTGCCAGCAGCGCTACCGGGACAGGAGGGGAAAAACTGTTTTTT
CASSATGTGGEKLFF
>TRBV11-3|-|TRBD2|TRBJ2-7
TGTGCCAGCAGCTTATTGGATAGCGGGGCCAAGCAGTACTTC
CASSLLDSGAKQYF
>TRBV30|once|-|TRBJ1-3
TGTGCCTGGAGTCAGGACGGAAACACCATATATTTT
CAWSQDGNTIYF
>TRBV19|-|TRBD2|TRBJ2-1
TGTGCCAGTACCAAGCTAGCGGGAGTTGGGAATGAGCAGTTCTTC
CASTKLAGVGNEQFF
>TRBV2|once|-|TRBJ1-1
TGTGCCAGCACTAGAATGAACACTGAAGCTTTCTTT
CASTRMNTEAFF
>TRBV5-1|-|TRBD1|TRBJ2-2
TGCGCCAGCAGCATAGGACAGGGGCGAAACACCGGGGAGCTGTTTTTT
CASSIGQGRNTGELFF
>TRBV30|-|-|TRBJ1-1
TGTGCCTGGAAACAGGGTATGATGAACACTGAAGCTTTCTTT
CAWKQGMMNTEAFF
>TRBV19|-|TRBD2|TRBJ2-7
TGTGCCAGTAGTATTATCGGGAGGACCCCCTACGAGCAGTACTTC
CASSIIGRTPYEQYF
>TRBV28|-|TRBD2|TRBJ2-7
TGTGCCAGCAGTTTGCCTAGCGGGAGCAAGCAGTACTTC
CASSLPSGSKQYF
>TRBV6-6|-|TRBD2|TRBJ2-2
TGTGCCAGCAGGGGTAGCGGGAGTGCCGGGGAGCTGTTTTTT
CASRGSGSAGELFF
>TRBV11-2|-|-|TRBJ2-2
TGTGCCAGCAGCCCGAGGGTCGGGGCCGGGGAGCTGTTTTTT
CASSPRVGAGELFF
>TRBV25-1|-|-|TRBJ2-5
TGTGCCAGCAGTCAAGGGGAACTTTACCAAGAGACCCAGTACTTC
CASSQGELYQETQYF
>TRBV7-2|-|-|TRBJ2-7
TGTGCCAGCAGCTTACTCGACCTAGGGGACTGGTTGGCCGGCGAGCAGTACTTC
CASSLLDLGDWLAGEQYF
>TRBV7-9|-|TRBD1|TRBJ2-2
TGTGCCAGCAGCTTAGCCACAGGGGAGATCGGGGAGCTGTTTTTT
CASSLATGEIGELFF
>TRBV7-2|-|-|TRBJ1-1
TGTGCCAGCAGCTTACGGGGGGACACTGAAGCTTTCTTT
CASSLRGDTEAFF
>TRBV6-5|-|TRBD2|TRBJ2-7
TGTGCCAGCAGTCCCCGGGACTATAGCTACGAGCAGTACTTC
CASSPRDYSYEQYF
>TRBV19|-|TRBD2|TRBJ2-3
TGTGCCAGTAGTACCGTCTTCCTTAAGGGGAGGGCCATAGGGACAGATACGCAGTATTTT
CASSTVFLKGRAIGTDTQYF
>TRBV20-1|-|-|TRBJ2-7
TGCAGTGCTAGATCAAACTCCGAGCAGTACTTC
CSARSNSEQYF
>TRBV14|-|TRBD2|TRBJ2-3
TGTGCCAGCAGCCTGACTAGCGGCTATACGCAGTATTTT
CASSLTSGYTQYF
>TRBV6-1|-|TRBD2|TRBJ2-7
TGTGCCAGCAACCAAGCGGGAGGGCCGTGGGAGCAGTACTTC
CASNQAGGPWEQYF
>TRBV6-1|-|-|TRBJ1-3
TGTGCCAGCAGTGAAACCAGGGGAAACACCATATATTTT
CASSETRGNTIYF
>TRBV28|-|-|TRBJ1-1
TGTGCCAGCACCCGGCGGGAGGGCGCTGAAGCTTTCTTT
CASTRREGAEAFF
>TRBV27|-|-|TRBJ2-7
TGTGCCAGCATCGGACAGACCTTGATCTCCTACGAGCAGTACTTC
CASIGQTLISYEQYF
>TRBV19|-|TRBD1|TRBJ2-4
TGTGCCAGTAGTATAGGGGGACAGAAAAACATTCAGTACTTC
CASSIGGQKNIQYF
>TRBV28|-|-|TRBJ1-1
TGTGCCAGCAGTTTATATGGGACGGGGGGCACTGAAGCTTTCTTT
CASSLYGTGGTEAFF
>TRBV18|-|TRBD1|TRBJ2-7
TGTGCCAGCTCACCACCGGGACAGGGCCCCTACGAGCAGTACTTC
CASSPPGQGPYEQYF
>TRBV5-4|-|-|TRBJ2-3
TGTGCCAGCAGACTCGACAGTGGGTCATATACGCAGTATTTT
CASRLDSGSYTQYF